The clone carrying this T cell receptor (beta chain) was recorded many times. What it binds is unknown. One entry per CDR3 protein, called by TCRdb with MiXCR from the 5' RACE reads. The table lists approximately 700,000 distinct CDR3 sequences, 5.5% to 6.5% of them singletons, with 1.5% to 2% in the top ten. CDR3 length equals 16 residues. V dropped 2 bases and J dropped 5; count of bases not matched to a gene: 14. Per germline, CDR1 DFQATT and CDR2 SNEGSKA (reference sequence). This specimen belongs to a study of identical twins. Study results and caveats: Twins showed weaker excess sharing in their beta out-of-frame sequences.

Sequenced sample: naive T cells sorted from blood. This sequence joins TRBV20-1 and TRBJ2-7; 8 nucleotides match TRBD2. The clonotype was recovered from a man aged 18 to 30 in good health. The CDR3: CSARQWRAAGVHEQYF. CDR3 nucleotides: TGCAGTGCTAGACAATGGAGGGCAGCGGGAGTCCACGAGCAGTACTTC.